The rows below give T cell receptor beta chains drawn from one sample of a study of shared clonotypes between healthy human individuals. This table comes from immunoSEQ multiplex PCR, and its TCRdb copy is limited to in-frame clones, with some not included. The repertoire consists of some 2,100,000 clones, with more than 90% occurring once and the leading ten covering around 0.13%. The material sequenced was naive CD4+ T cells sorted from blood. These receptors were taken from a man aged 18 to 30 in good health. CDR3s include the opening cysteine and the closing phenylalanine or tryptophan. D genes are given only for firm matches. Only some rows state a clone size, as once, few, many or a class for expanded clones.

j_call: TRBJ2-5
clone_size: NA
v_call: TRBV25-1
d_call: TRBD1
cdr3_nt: TGTGCCAGCAAGGACAGGGGAGAGACCCAGTACTTC
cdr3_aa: CASKDRGETQYF

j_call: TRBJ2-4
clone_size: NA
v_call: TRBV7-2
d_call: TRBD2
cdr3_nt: TGTGCCAGCAGACTAGCGGGAGGCGGAAACATTCAGTACTTC
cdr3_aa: CASRLAGGGNIQYF

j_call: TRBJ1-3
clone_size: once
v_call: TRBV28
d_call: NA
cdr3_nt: TGTGCCAGCAGCGGGACCCGGGACGGTACGCGGAACACCATATATTTT
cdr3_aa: CASSGTRDGTRNTIYF

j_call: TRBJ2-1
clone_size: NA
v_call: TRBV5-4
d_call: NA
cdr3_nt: TGTGCCAGCAGCTTGGACAGGGAGCAGTTCTTC
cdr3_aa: CASSLDREQFF

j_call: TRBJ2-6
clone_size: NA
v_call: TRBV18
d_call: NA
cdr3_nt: TGTGCCAGCTCCCAATTAGTTGGGGCCAACGTCCTGACTTTC
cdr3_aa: CASSQLVGANVLTF

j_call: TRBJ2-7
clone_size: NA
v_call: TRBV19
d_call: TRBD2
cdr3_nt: TGTGCCAGTAGTCCCCGGACTAGCGGACTTTCCGACCACGAGCAGTACTTC
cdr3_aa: CASSPRTSGLSDHEQYF

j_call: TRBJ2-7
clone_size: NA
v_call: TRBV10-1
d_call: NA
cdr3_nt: TGCGCCAGCAGTGAGTCGACGCAGTCGAGAACCTACGAGCAGTACTTC
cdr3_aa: CASSESTQSRTYEQYF

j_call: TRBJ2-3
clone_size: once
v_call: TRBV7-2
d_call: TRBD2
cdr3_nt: TGTGCCAGCAGCGTGGGACTAGCGGGGCCCTCAGATACGCAGTATTTT
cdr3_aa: CASSVGLAGPSDTQYF

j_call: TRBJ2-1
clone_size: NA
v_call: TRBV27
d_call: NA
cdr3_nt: TGTGCCAGCAGTTTCATAGGTGAGCAGTTCTTC
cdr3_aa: CASSFIGEQFF

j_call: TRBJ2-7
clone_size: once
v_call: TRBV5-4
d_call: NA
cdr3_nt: TGTGCCAGCAGCTCGAAAACCGGGACACAGACCTACGAGCAGTACTTC
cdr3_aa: CASSSKTGTQTYEQYF

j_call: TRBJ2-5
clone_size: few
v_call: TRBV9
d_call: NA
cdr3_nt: TGTGCCAGCAGCGTGGGAACGAGCGACCAAGAGACCCAGTACTTC
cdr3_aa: CASSVGTSDQETQYF

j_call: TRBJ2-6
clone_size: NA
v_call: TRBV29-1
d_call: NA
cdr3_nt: TGCAGCGTAATTTCTGGGGCCAACGTCCTGACTTTC
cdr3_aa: CSVISGANVLTF

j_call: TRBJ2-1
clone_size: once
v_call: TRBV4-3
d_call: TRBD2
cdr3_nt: TGCGCCAGCAGCCAGGGACTAGTGCGTAATGAGCAGTTCTTC
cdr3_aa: CASSQGLVRNEQFF

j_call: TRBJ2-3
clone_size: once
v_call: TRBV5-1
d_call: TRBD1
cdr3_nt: TGCGCCAGCAGCTCTCTCGTCCAGGGGGCAGGAGATACGCAGTATTTT
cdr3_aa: CASSSLVQGAGDTQYF

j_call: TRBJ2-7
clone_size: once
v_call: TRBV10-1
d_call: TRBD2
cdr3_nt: TGCGCCAGCAGTGAGTCCGGGGGGGTCAAGAGCTCCTACGAGCAGTACTTC
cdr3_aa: CASSESGGVKSSYEQYF

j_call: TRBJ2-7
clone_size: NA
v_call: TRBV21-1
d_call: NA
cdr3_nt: TGTGCCAGCAGCAGCCGGGACAGCGAGTTCTACGAGCAGTACTTC
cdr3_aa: CASSSRDSEFYEQYF

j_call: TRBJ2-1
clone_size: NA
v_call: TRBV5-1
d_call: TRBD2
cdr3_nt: TGCGCCAGCAGCTTGACTAGCGGGGGGGCAAATGAGCAGTTCTTC
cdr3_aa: CASSLTSGGANEQFF

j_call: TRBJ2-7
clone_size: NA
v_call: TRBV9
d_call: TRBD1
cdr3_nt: TGTGCCAGCAGTCCAGACAGGGTCGACGAGCAGTACTTC
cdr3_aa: CASSPDRVDEQYF

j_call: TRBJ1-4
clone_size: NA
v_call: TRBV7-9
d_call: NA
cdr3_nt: TGTGCCAGCAGCTTAGGGGGAGTTCCGGGGGAAAAACTGTTTTTT
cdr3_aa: CASSLGGVPGEKLFF

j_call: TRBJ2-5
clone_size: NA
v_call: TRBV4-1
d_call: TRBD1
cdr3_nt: TGCGCCAGCAGCCAAGACGGGACAGCCCAAGAGACCCAGTACTTC
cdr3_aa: CASSQDGTAQETQYF

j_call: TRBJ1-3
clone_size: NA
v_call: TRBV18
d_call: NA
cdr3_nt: TGTGCCAGCTCATCCCAGGGAGTTGCCGGAAACACCATATATTTT
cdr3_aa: CASSSQGVAGNTIYF

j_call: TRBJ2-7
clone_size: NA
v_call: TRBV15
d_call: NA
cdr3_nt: TGTGCCACCAGCAGAGATCGGAACAGTCTCTGGGAGCAGTACTTC
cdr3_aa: CATSRDRNSLWEQYF

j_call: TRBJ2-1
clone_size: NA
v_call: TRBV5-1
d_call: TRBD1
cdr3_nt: TGCGCCAGCAGCTTCCGGGACAGGGATATCAATGAGCAGTTCTTC
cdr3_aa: CASSFRDRDINEQFF

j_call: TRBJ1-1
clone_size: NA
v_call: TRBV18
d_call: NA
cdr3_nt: TGTGCCAGCTCACAACAGGGTCCTGAAGCTTTCTTT
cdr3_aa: CASSQQGPEAFF

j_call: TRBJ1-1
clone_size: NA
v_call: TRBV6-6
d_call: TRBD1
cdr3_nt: TGTGCCAGCAGTTACTCAGTCGACAGGGGAAACACTGAAGCTTTCTTT
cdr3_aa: CASSYSVDRGNTEAFF

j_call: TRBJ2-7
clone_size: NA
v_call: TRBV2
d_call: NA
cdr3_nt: TGTGCCAGTGGGGCGACCGAAGTACCCTTCGGGTACTTC
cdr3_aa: CASGATEVPFGYF

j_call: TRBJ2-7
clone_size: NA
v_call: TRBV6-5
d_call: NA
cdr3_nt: TGTGCCAGCAGTTACTTCTGGGGGTCCGAGCAGTACTTC
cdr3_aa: CASSYFWGSEQYF

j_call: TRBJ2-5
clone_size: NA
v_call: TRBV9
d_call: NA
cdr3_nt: TGTGCCAGCAGCGTAGGCCTAGAGACCCAGTACTTC
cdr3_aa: CASSVGLETQYF

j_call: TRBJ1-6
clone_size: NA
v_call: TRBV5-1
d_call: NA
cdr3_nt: TGCGCCAGCAGCTTGGAATTCGGGGGAGGGAATTCACCCCTCCACTTT
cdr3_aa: CASSLEFGGGNSPLHF

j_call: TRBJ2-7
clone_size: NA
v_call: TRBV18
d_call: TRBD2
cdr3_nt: TGTGCCAGCTCACCCGATTCTAGCGGGCAGTACTTC
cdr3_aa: CASSPDSSGQYF